Listed below are T cell receptor beta chains from one sample, sequenced in a study of OX40 agonist ivuxolimab in advanced cancers. Clones were sequenced by immunoSEQ multiplex PCR, and TCRdb holds only the in-frame ones, with some missing. The table lists under 70,000 clones, 85% of them singletons. Sequencing was performed on CD4+ or CD8+ T cells sorted from blood, taken in a trial of the OX40 agonist ivuxolimab. These TCRs come from an adult with an advanced solid tumor such as melanoma, head and neck, liver or kidney cancer. Each CDR3 is given with its conserved first and last residue. The order of the fields is V gene, J gene, clone size, D gene, CDR3 DNA, CDR3 protein. The D gene is left open where the match is weak. A row's size may be missing; if present it is once, few, many or a size class.

>TRBV6-5|TRBJ2-2|.|TRBD2
TGTGCCAGCACCCCTCCGGGGGGAATCGGGGAGCTGTTTTTT
CASTPPGGIGELFF
>TRBV6-5|TRBJ2-3|.|.
TGTGCCAGCAGTTCGGTTAGGGGGGCCCCAGATACGCAGTATTTT
CASSSVRGAPDTQYF
>TRBV28|TRBJ1-4|.|.
TGTGCCAGCAGTTTCCGGGCCAACGGCGAAAAACTGTTTTTT
CASSFRANGEKLFF
>TRBV5-1|TRBJ2-7|.|TRBD2
TGCGCCAGCAGCTTGGCCTACAGGCCAGCGGGAGGCTACGAGCAGTACTTC
CASSLAYRPAGGYEQYF
>TRBV7-9|TRBJ1-1|.|.
TGTGCCAGCAGCTTAGCGACCCAGGGAGCTTTCTTT
CASSLATQGAFF
>TRBV5-4|TRBJ1-1|.|.
TGTGCCAGCGGGACTGAAGCTTTCTTT
CASGTEAFF
>TRBV11-2|TRBJ1-4|once|.
TGTGCCAGCAGCGAGGGGGTTGGACGGGGAAAACTGTTTTTT
CASSEGVGRGKLFF
>TRBV27|TRBJ1-1|.|TRBD1
TGTGCCAGCAGTCCCAGGGGGGGGGTTGGCACTGAAGCTTTCTTT
CASSPRGGVGTEAFF
>TRBV11-2|TRBJ2-5|.|.
TGTGCCAGCAGCTTATTGGGGGAGACCCAGTACTTC
CASSLLGETQYF
>TRBV15|TRBJ2-7|.|TRBD1
TGTGCCACCAGCAGATGGGACAGGGGCTCCTACGAGCAGTACTTC
CATSRWDRGSYEQYF
>TRBV7-9|TRBJ2-7|.|TRBD1
TGTGCCAGCAGCTCGACAGGGCTCCGGGAGCAGTACTTC
CASSSTGLREQYF
>TRBV7-2|TRBJ1-3|few|.
TGTGCCAGCAGCTTAGTAGAAGGAAACACCATATATTTT
CASSLVEGNTIYF
>TRBV7-2|TRBJ2-7|.|.
TGTGCCAGCAGCCCGGTTAGCTCGGGGACCTACGAGCAGTACTTC
CASSPVSSGTYEQYF
>TRBV19|TRBJ1-3|.|.
TGTGCCAGTAGTCCCTCCGGACCCCAAGCAGACACCATATATTTT
CASSPSGPQADTIYF
>TRBV19|TRBJ1-2|.|TRBD1
TGTGCCAGTACGCGACAGGGGGAAAGCTACACCTTC
CASTRQGESYTF
>TRBV25-1|TRBJ1-6|.|.
TGTGCCAGCGAGGCTGCCATCTATAATTCACCCCTCCACTTT
CASEAAIYNSPLHF
>TRBV28|TRBJ2-3|.|.
TGTGCCAGCAGTTTCCGGGGTCGGGCAGATACGCAGTATTTT
CASSFRGRADTQYF
>TRBV7-3|TRBJ1-5|.|.
TGTGCCAGCAGCTTAGATGGGGGCCATCAGCCCCAGCATTTT
CASSLDGGHQPQHF
>TRBV5-4|TRBJ2-1|.|.
TGTGCCAGCAAAGAACAGGGGAGGTCTTTAGAGTTCTTC
CASKEQGRSLEFF
>TRBV6-1|TRBJ2-1|.|.
TGTGCCAGCAGTTGGGCGGGAAACAATGAGCAGTTCTTC
CASSWAGNNEQFF
>TRBV9|TRBJ2-2|.|TRBD1
TGTGCCAGCAGCGTAGGCCAGGGGGCTTCGAACACCGGGGAGCTGTTTTTT
CASSVGQGASNTGELFF
>TRBV11-2|TRBJ2-6|.|.
TGTGCCAGCAGCCTACAGGTCTCTGGGGCCAACGTCCTGACTTTC
CASSLQVSGANVLTF
>TRBV6-4|TRBJ2-6|.|.
TGTGCCAGCAGTGCACAGGGCTCTGGGGCCAACGTCCTGACTTTC
CASSAQGSGANVLTF
>TRBV10-1|TRBJ2-2|few|.
TGCGCCAGCAGCCGGGGACCACTCACCGGGGAGCTGTTTTTT
CASSRGPLTGELFF
>TRBV4-3|TRBJ2-2|.|.
TGCGCCAGCAGCCAAGAGCTGGGGTACACCGGGGAGCTGTTTTTT
CASSQELGYTGELFF
>TRBV7-2|TRBJ2-5|.|TRBD1
TGTGCCAGCAGCCTGACAGGGCGCAGGGACCTAGAGACCCAGTACTTC
CASSLTGRRDLETQYF
>TRBV5-4|TRBJ2-5|.|.
TGTGCCAGCAGCCCGGGCAGGGACCGAGAGACCCAGTACTTC
CASSPGRDRETQYF
>TRBV6-1|TRBJ1-5|few|.
TGTGCCAGCAGCGGGAGAAATCAGCCCCAGCATTTT
CASSGRNQPQHF
>TRBV27|TRBJ1-4|.|TRBD1
TGTGCCAGCGCCAGGGGGTTCTCTAATGAAAAACTGTTTTTT
CASARGFSNEKLFF
>TRBV15|TRBJ1-1|.|TRBD1
TGTGCCACCAGCAGGGGACTGGGACAGGGGTCCACTGAAGCTTTCTTT
CATSRGLGQGSTEAFF
>TRBV19|TRBJ2-1|.|TRBD2
TGTGCCAGTAGATCGACTAGCGGGAGCTTCTACAATGAGCAGTTCTTC
CASRSTSGSFYNEQFF
>TRBV28|TRBJ2-7|.|TRBD2
TGTGCCAGCAGAGGACTAGCGGGGGGCTCCCCCTACGAGCAGTACTTC
CASRGLAGGSPYEQYF
>TRBV7-2|TRBJ2-7|.|.
TGTGCCAGCAGCTTAAAGAGTAAGCAGTACTTC
CASSLKSKQYF
>TRBV7-9|TRBJ2-7|.|TRBD1
TGTGCCAGCAGCCCCCGGACAGGGTTGTACGAGCAGTACTTC
CASSPRTGLYEQYF
>TRBV19|TRBJ1-1|.|TRBD1
TGTGCCAGTAGTGCCCGACAGGGGCTCACTGAAGCTTTCTTT
CASSARQGLTEAFF
>TRBV7-3|TRBJ1-1|.|.
TGTGCCAGCAGCCTTCGGATGTTGAACACTGAAGCTTTCTTT
CASSLRMLNTEAFF
>TRBV11-3|TRBJ2-3|.|.
TGTGCCAGCAGCTTAACCTCTAGCACAGATACGCAGTATTTT
CASSLTSSTDTQYF
>TRBV5-1|TRBJ1-2|.|.
TGCGCCAGCAGCTTGCAGGGGCCGAACTATGGCTACACCTTC
CASSLQGPNYGYTF
>TRBV28|TRBJ1-2|.|TRBD1
TGTGCCATCGGGACAGGGGTTAGCTATGGCTACACCTTC
CAIGTGVSYGYTF
>TRBV5-1|TRBJ2-4|.|TRBD2
TGCGCCAGCAGCTACGGGGGGTCAAACATTCAGTACTTC
CASSYGGSNIQYF
>TRBV21-1|TRBJ2-1|.|.
TGTGCCAGCAGCCCGCCCGGGGGACAGGGGATTTACAATGAGCAGTTCTTC
CASSPPGGQGIYNEQFF
>TRBV6-5|TRBJ2-2|.|.
TGTGCCAGCAGGAGTACCCAGGGGGGACGGGAGCTGTTTTTT
CASRSTQGGRELFF
>TRBV6-5|TRBJ1-1|.|.
TGTGCCAGCAGTTACGGGGGCGATGGAGACACTGAAGCTTTCTTT
CASSYGGDGDTEAFF
>TRBV6-6|TRBJ1-6|.|.
TGTGCCAGCAGTGTTGGAGGGAATTCACCCCTCCACTTT
CASSVGGNSPLHF
>TRBV6-1|TRBJ2-5|once|.
TGTGCCAGCAGTGACGCCTGGGGGATACAAGAGACCCAGTACTTC
CASSDAWGIQETQYF
>TRBV28|TRBJ1-4|few|.
TGTGCCAGCAGTTTATATGGGAAAGGACTGTTTTTT
CASSLYGKGLFF
>TRBV5-4|TRBJ2-1|few|.
TGTGCCAGCAGCTTGATAGGAACGGGCGAGCAGTTCTTC
CASSLIGTGEQFF
>TRBV28|TRBJ1-4|.|.
TGTGCCAGCACCCCCTCGGCAGCACGAGACAATGAAAAACTGTTTTTT
CASTPSAARDNEKLFF
>TRBV6-4|TRBJ2-7|.|TRBD2
TGTGCCAGCAGACCCGGGACTAGCGGGAGGGCTATCTCGGGTGAGCAGTACTTC
CASRPGTSGRAISGEQYF
>TRBV5-4|TRBJ2-2|.|TRBD1
TGTGCCACCCAAGGACAGGGGGTAAACACCGGGGAGCTGTTTTTT
CATQGQGVNTGELFF
>TRBV19|TRBJ1-3|.|.
TGTGCCAGTAGTCGGGGGGTACCGCCTGGAAACACCATATATTTT
CASSRGVPPGNTIYF
>TRBV6-5|TRBJ1-5|.|TRBD1
TGTGCCAGCAGTTCCACAAGGGGACAGGGAAATCAGCCCCAGCATTTT
CASSSTRGQGNQPQHF
>TRBV28|TRBJ2-7|.|.
TGTGCCAGCAGTTCCCCGGGTCTCACCTACGAGCAGTACTTC
CASSSPGLTYEQYF
>TRBV11-2|TRBJ2-1|.|.
TGTGCCAGCAGCTTAGCGGTCTACAATGAGCAGTTCTTC
CASSLAVYNEQFF